This TCR beta chain was identified during a study of post-analysis software for immune sequencing data. Findings and limits, study-wide: There were several TRBV segments more frequent in patients than controls, and TRBV5-6, TRBV5-1 and TRBV20-1 were among them.

The library was made from cDNA and included unique molecular identifiers. TCRdb used MiXCR to reprocess the PCR reads, holding one entry per CDR3 protein. The table includes 700,000 to 800,000 distinct CDR3 sequences, roughly 29% detected once. The CDR3 extends over 15 amino acids. Germline CDR1 is MRHNA and CDR2 is SNTAGT. On this clonotype: Its antigen is still unknown. A junction boundary mismatches the germline segment, possibly from a read error.

The sequence was collected from a girl between 5 and 17 years old with multiple sclerosis. The chain is built from TRBV6-4 and TRBJ2-1; D might be TRBD1 or TRBD2, each matching 5 bases. The specimen sequenced was blood. The CDR3 DNA sequence: TGTGCCAGCGGTGACTCCCCGGGACCGAACAATGAGCAGTTCTTC. It codes for CASGDSPGPNNEQFF.